The 9 T cell receptor beta chains reported below all come from one sample, sequenced in a study of shared clonotypes between healthy human individuals. Produced via immunoSEQ multiplex PCR; TCRdb's table is partial and in-frame only. The table has some 1 million clones, 60% to 80% seen once. Sequencing input: memory CD4+ T cells sorted from blood. The subset was: CD45RA-negative fraction. These receptors came from a man between 18 and 29 years old in good health.

This sequence joins TRBV19 and TRBJ1-5; 9 nucleotides line up with TRBD1. The CDR3 sequence is 13 residues long. V trimming: 6 bases; J trimming: 9 bases; junction bases outside the gene matches: 6. Germline V gene data show CDR1 as LNHDA and CDR2 as SQIVND (reference sequence). The CDR3 loop reads CASSGQGQGPQHF. In nucleotides, the CDR3 is TGTGCCAGTAGCGGACAGGGGCAAGGGCCCCAGCATTTT.

This clone was detected a few times. The chain links TRBV9 to TRBJ1-4, with a possible D match to TRBD1 (5 bases). There are 15 residues in the CDR3. With 3 bases removed from V and 4 bases from J, the gap between germline ends came to 13 bases. The germline gives CDR1 SGDLS, CDR2 YYNGEE. In DNA, the CDR3 is TGTGCCAGCAGCGCGAATCGGGACCGTAATGAAAAACTGTTTTTT. Its translation: CASSANRDRNEKLFF. The entire variable domain, with the rest obtained from reference TRBV9 and TRBJ1-4, is as follows: DSGVTQTPKHLITATGQRVTLRCSPRSGDLSVYWYQQSLDQGLQFLIQYYNGEERAKGNILERFSAQQFPDLHSELNLSSLELGDSALYFCASSANRDRNEKLFFGSGTQLSVL.

The chain carries TRBV11-2 and TRBJ1-4; 7 nucleotides align to TRBD1. The CDR3 contains 15 residues. Germline assignment: CDR1 SGHAT and CDR2 FQNNGV. Germline trimming cut 5 bases from V and 7 bases from J; bases unmatched to any gene: 10. As DNA, the CDR3 is TGTGCCAGCAGCGAAGGGGACAGACTGTCTGAAAAACTGTTTTTT. Translated: CASSEGDRLSEKLFF.

This clone turned up a few times. The V and J genes are TRBV2 and TRBJ1-2, with D perhaps TRBD1 (5 bases). CDR1 is SNHLY, CDR2 FYNNEI, per germline. Trimming pared 8 bases from V and 0 bases from J, leaving 10 bases between. The CDR3 covers 13 residues. In DNA, the CDR3 is TGTGCCAGCGCTAGGGGTCCTAACTATGGCTACACCTTC. Its translation is CASARGPNYGYTF.

The chain recombines TRBV20-1 with TRBJ2-1; D gene uncertain. Trimming cost V 6 bases and J 8 bases, with 8 bases left between them. The CDR3 covers 10 residues. Germline V gives CDR1 DFQATT, CDR2 SNEGSKA (reference sequence). The CDR3 DNA follows: TGCAGTGCCCGAAAAGATGAGCAGTTCTTC. This sequence encodes CSARKDEQFF.

The rearrangement joins TRBV2 to TRBJ1-3; D possibly corresponds to TRBD1 (5 bases). V lost 4 bases to trimming and J lost 5 bases, with 9 bases between them. The CDR3 totals 13 residues. CDR1 and CDR2 from the germline V gene are SNHLY and FYNNEI. Here the CDR3 DNA reads TGTGCCAGCAGTGGATCAGGGAGAAACACCATATATTTT. Its translation: CASSGSGRNTIYF.

The CDR3 DNA sequence: TGTGCCAGCAAAGTAATGGAGGGAGGGGACACTGAAGCTTTCTTT. Translated, it gives CASKVMEGGDTEAFF. The genes are TRBV6-1 and TRBJ1-1; the D gene is possibly TRBD1 (5 bases). The CDR3 length is 15 residues. CDR1 MNHNS and CDR2 SASEGT come from the germline V gene. Between the trimmed V and J ends, which lost 7 bases and 3 bases, there was a span of 18 bases.

The chain employs TRBV30 and TRBJ2-7, with 8 bases lining up with TRBD2. From germline, CDR1 is GTSNPN and CDR2 SVGIG (reference sequence). The CDR3 length is 14 residues. Germline trimming cut 2 bases from V and 2 bases from J; bases unmatched to any gene: 5. CDR3 sequence: CAWSYPAGAYEQYF. CDR3 DNA: TGTGCCTGGAGTTATCCAGCGGGGGCCTACGAGCAGTACTTC.

Here the CDR3 reads CASSLGRTGANVLTF. In DNA, the CDR3 is TGCGCCAGCAGCTTGGGGAGAACTGGGGCCAACGTCCTGACTTTC. The rearrangement links TRBV5-1 to TRBJ2-6, with no clear D. Looked up from germline, CDR1 is SGHRS and CDR2 is YFSETQ. CDR3 length equals 15 residues. Trimming took off 0 bases at V and 2 bases at J, with 6 bases between the two ends.